This entry lists 7 T cell receptor beta chains sequenced from one sample in a study of cytomegalovirus exposure and HLA in healthy donors. The PCR had 60 Vbeta and 13 Jbeta primers. The repertoire was sequenced with immunoSEQ multiplex PCR; TCRdb's copy has only in-frame clones and lacks some. This sample has roughly 180,000 clones; under 90% occur once, and the top ten carry 6% to 7.5%. The sequencing input was PBMCs. These receptors were collected from a man in his thirties or forties in good health and CMV-seropositive.

The chain has TRBV30 and TRBJ2-7; TRBD2 agrees at 7 bases. The CDR3 sequence is 14 residues long. Per the germline V gene, CDR1 is GTSNPN and CDR2 is SVGIG (reference sequence). Germline trimming cut 5 bases from V and 6 bases from J; bases unmatched to any gene: 13. The CDR3 bases are TGTGCCTGGGGGAGGGGACTGCGAAGCGCCGAGCAGTACTTC. Protein: CAWGRGLRSAEQYF.

This clone appeared a few times. The chain is built from TRBV30 and TRBJ2-7, with 12 nucleotides matching TRBD2. Germline CDR1 is GTSNPN and CDR2 is SVGIG (reference sequence). The CDR3 is 14 amino acids. The J segment lost 5 bases and the V segment lost 2 bases, leaving 4 bases of the junction unmatched. The CDR3 spells CAWSQASGRDEQYF. In DNA, the CDR3 is TGTGCCTGGAGTCAGGCTAGCGGGAGGGACGAGCAGTACTTC.

This rearrangement joins TRBV11-3 to TRBJ2-7, with 7 nucleotides matching TRBD1. V shed 5 bases, J shed 3 bases, and the junction held 4 bases outside the gene matches. CDR1 is SGHNT, CDR2 YENEEA, per germline. This CDR3 contains 13 residues. Written as DNA, the CDR3 is TGTGCCAGCAGCCCCCGGACAGGCTACGAGCAGTACTTC. Its protein is CASSPRTGYEQYF. The full variable domain, in which reference TRBV11-3 and TRBJ2-7 provide the parts outside the CDR3, is EAGVVQSPRYKIIEKKQPVAFWCNPISGHNTLYWYLQNLGQGPELLIRYENEEAVDDSQLPKDRFSAERLKGVDSTLKIQPAELGDSAVYLCASSPRTGYEQYFGPGTRLTVT.

V is TRBV10-1 and J is TRBJ2-1; TRBD2 agrees at 10 bases. CDR1 is WNHNN and CDR2 is SYGVQD in the germline V gene (reference sequence). V shed 2 bases, J shed 6 bases, and the junction held 1 base outside the gene matches. This CDR3 is 14 amino acids long. The CDR3, as DNA: TGCGCCAGCAGTGAGCTAGCGGGAGCCAATGAGCAGTTCTTC. Its translation: CASSELAGANEQFF.

The chain employs TRBV6-6 and TRBJ2-3; the match to TRBD2 covers 8 bases. CDR3 length: 14 amino acids. V trimming: 7 bases; J trimming: 5 bases; junction bases outside the gene matches: 8. Per the germline V gene, CDR1 is MNHNY and CDR2 is SVGAGI (reference sequence). The CDR3 here is CASIGAGVVDTQYF. The CDR3 coding sequence is TGTGCCAGCATCGGAGCGGGAGTTGTAGATACGCAGTATTTT.

This clone was seen a handful of times. The rearrangement uses TRBV4-1 and TRBJ2-2; D not certain. The germline V and J ends were trimmed by 8 bases and 1 base, with 11 bases remaining between them. CDR3 length: 14 amino acids. Germline V lookup: CDR1 MGHRA, CDR2 YSYEKL. The CDR3 nucleotides read TGCGCCAGCGCGCTAAACTTGAACACCGGGGAGCTGTTTTTT. Amino acids: CASALNLNTGELFF.

The chain joins TRBV7-3 to TRBJ2-5; no clear D gene. TRBJ2-7 explains the end of the DNA better; the J call may be wrong. The germline V gene has CDR1 SGHTA and CDR2 FQGTGA. The CDR3 is made up of 15 amino acids. Here the CDR3 reads CASSLEATSSYEQYF. DNA of the CDR3: TGTGCCAGCAGCCTAGAGGCTACGAGCTCCTACGAGCAGTACTTC.